This TCR beta chain was captured by sequencing in a study of beta chain features in type 1 diabetes. Findings and limits, study-wide: Here, the possible influence of HLA type (on TCRB rearrangement) remained unresolved. VDJ junctions from type 1 diabetes patients carried fewer insertions and larger deletions.

The germline V gene has CDR1 GTSNPN and CDR2 SVGIG (reference sequence). V was cut by 5 bases and J by 6 bases, with 16 bases left in between. The CDR3 sequence is 13 residues long. Since all of the isolated RNA was reverse transcribed, expressed TCRB transcripts were what got sequenced. Measured with immunoSEQ multiplex PCR; TCRdb has only the in-frame clones, and not every one. Here the sample spans about 230,000 clones, roughly 9.6% being singletons. Only a few counts were recorded for this clone. Its antigen is undetermined. This TCR was sampled from a woman aged 18-29 years in good health. The sample comprised naive CD4+ T cells from blood. This chain joins TRBV30 and TRBJ2-5, with D possibly matching TRBD1 (7 bases). CDR3 sequence: CAWCPPGGQTQYF. The CDR3 DNA is TGTGCCTGGTGTCCCCCAGGGGGGCAGACCCAGTACTTC.